These 14 T cell receptor beta chains were all obtained from the same sample, sequenced in a study of T-cell reconstitution after alpha-beta-depleted transplantation in children. A TCRbeta library incorporating unique molecular identifiers was prepared. From the PCR reads, TCRdb called clonotypes with MiXCR, one entry per CDR3 protein. The sample records under 450,000 distinct CDR3 sequences, 15% to 20% being singletons. This sample comprised PBMCs, mostly from graft donor cells, obtained 360 days after TCRalphabeta/CD19-depleted stem cell transplant. The receptors were sampled from a boy in the first two years of life who had a stem cell transplant for Wiskott-Aldrich syndrome, so the T cells may come from the graft donor.

This clonotype was counted at least ten times. The chain employs TRBV5-1 and TRBJ2-7; D not resolved. V lost 0 bases and J lost 3, with 7 bases in between. CDR3 size: 13 residues. From germline, CDR1 is SGHRS and CDR2 YFSETQ. The CDR3 DNA reads TGCGCCAGCAGCTTGGCGGTCGGCTACGAGCAGTACTTC. Translation: CASSLAVGYEQYF. The entire variable domain, with the rest obtained from reference TRBV5-1 and TRBJ2-7, is as follows: KAGVTQTPRYLIKTRGQQVTLSCSPISGHRSVSWYQQTPGQGLQFLFEYFSETQRNKGNFPGRFSGRQFSNSRSEMNVSTLELGDSALYLCASSLAVGYEQYFGPGTRLTVT.

The chain employs TRBV6-5 and TRBJ2-3; no reliable D call. Germline CDR1 is MNHEY and CDR2 is SVGAGI. Trimming took off 0 bases at V and 2 bases at J, with 18 bases between the two ends. This CDR3 has 18 residues. The CDR3 nucleotides are TGTGCCAGCAGTTACTCCTTTTCAAGCGCCGCTCACACAGATACGCAGTATTTT. Translation gives CASSYSFSSAAHTDTQYF.

Turning to this clonotype: A much larger clone sits a single nucleotide away, making a read error possible. The chain carries TRBV6-2 or TRBV6-3 and TRBJ2-7; 7 bases agree with TRBD2. CDR1 and CDR2 from the germline V gene are MNHEY and SVGEGT. V shed 5 bases and J 2 bases; nucleotides not matched to a gene: 0. The CDR3 is 12 amino acids. The CDR3 bases are TGTGCCAGCAGTACTAGCGCCTACGAGCAGTACTTC. Its protein is CASSTSAYEQYF.

This clonotype was counted between two and nine times. V and J are TRBV7-9 and TRBJ2-3, with TRBD2 as a possible D gene (6 bases). The CDR3 sequence is 14 residues long. CDR1 and CDR2 from the germline V gene are SEHNR and FQNEAQ (reference sequence). V was pared by 0 bases and J by 7 bases, with 11 bases between. CDR3 nucleotide sequence: TGTGCCAGCAGCTTAGCGGGGGGAGCGTATACGCAGTATTTT. It encodes CASSLAGGAYTQYF.

The chain uses TRBV7-6 and TRBJ2-3, with D perhaps TRBD1 (6 bases). CDR3 length: 15 amino acids. Germline-derived CDR1 and CDR2 are SGHVS and FNYEAQ. V lost 0 bases and J lost 6, with 13 bases in between. The CDR3 bases are TGTGCCAGCAGCTTAGCGAGGGGGAAGGCGGATACGCAGTATTTT. This sequence encodes CASSLARGKADTQYF. The full variable domain, its missing parts supplied by reference TRBV7-6 and TRBJ2-3, is GAGVSQSPRYKVTKRGQDVALRCDPISGHVSLYWYRQALGQGPEFLTYFNYEAQQDKSGLPNDRFSAERPEGSISTLTIQRTEQRDSAMYRCASSLARGKADTQYFGPGTRLTVL.

This clonotype appeared a few times. The rearrangement joins TRBV20-1 to TRBJ2-1, with D perhaps TRBD2 (6 bases). This CDR3 spans 14 amino acids. The germline V and J ends were trimmed by 6 bases and 4 bases, with 16 bases remaining between them. The germline CDR1 and CDR2 sequences are DFQATT and SNEGSKA (reference sequence). The CDR3 protein is CSATGTGYYNEQFF. The CDR3 DNA sequence: TGCAGTGCGACCGGGACTGGATATTACAATGAGCAGTTCTTC.

This chain links TRBV7-8 with TRBJ1-4; a possible D gene is TRBD1 (5 bases). V dropped 2 bases and J dropped 4 bases, with 11 bases sitting between them. This CDR3 spans 15 amino acids. CDR1 and CDR2 (germline): SGHVS, FQNEAQ. The CDR3 reads CASSLRDVFNEKLFF. CDR3 DNA sequence: TGTGCCAGCAGCTTACGGGACGTTTTTAATGAAAAACTGTTTTTT.

There are a few counts of this clonotype. The chain combines TRBV20-1 with TRBJ2-7; D ambiguous. CDR3 length: 13 amino acids. Germline loops: CDR1 DFQATT, CDR2 SNEGSKA (reference sequence). V lost 1 base and J lost 3, with 10 bases in between. CDR3 in amino acids: CSARAHPGYEQYF. The CDR3 DNA follows: TGCAGTGCTAGAGCGCACCCAGGCTACGAGCAGTACTTC.

This sequence joins TRBV3-1 and TRBJ2-1; D is possibly TRBD2 (6 bases). Per germline, CDR1 LGHDT and CDR2 YNNKEL (reference sequence). The V and J ends lost 0 bases and 8 bases respectively, with 20 bases between them. The CDR3 runs to 17 residues. In DNA, the CDR3 is TGTGCCAGCAGCCAAGATTTCTTTAGCGGCCTGGCGGATGAGCAGTTCTTC. Amino acid sequence: CASSQDFFSGLADEQFF.

The chain combines TRBV12-3 or TRBV12-4 with TRBJ2-6; D gene ambiguous. The V and J ends lost 6 bases and 0 bases respectively, with 18 bases between them. The length of the CDR3 is 18 residues. CDR3 DNA sequence: TGTGCCAGCAGGGCGTCGGGTAGTCCAAGCTCTGGGGCCAACGTCCTGACTTTC. This encodes CASRASGSPSSGANVLTF.

This clonotype was found a few times. This sequence joins TRBV4-3 and TRBJ2-6; D not resolved. Trimming removed 1 base from V and 0 bases from J, with 7 bases in between. Germline CDR1 and CDR2: LGHNA and YSLEER. The CDR3 is 16 residues long. The CDR3 DNA is TGCGCCAGCAGCCAAGGCCTCCTCTCTGGGGCCAACGTCCTGACTTTC. Its protein product is CASSQGLLSGANVLTF.

This clonotype was observed a handful of times. The chain combines TRBV2 with TRBJ1-2; TRBD1 is a possible D gene (6 bases). Trimming cost V 8 bases and J 2 bases, with 18 bases left between them. From germline, CDR1 is SNHLY and CDR2 FYNNEI. The CDR3 is 15 residues long. As DNA, the CDR3 is TGTGCCAGCCTCAGGGGAATGGGTGACAACTATGGCTACACCTTC. This codes for CASLRGMGDNYGYTF. The complete variable domain, with remaining parts taken from reference TRBV2 and TRBJ1-2, reads EPEVTQTPSHQVTQMGQEVILRCVPISNHLYFYWYRQILGQKVEFLVSFYNNEISEKSEIFDDQFSVERPDGSNFTLKIRSTKLEDSAMYFCASLRGMGDNYGYTFGSGTRLTVV.

This clonotype turned up a few times. The rearrangement uses TRBV6-2 or TRBV6-3 and TRBJ2-7; D may be TRBD1 or TRBD2 (5 bases each). In germline, CDR1 is MNHEY, CDR2 SVGEGT. Trimming removed 6 bases from V and 8 bases from J, with 14 bases in between. There are 12 residues in the CDR3. CDR3 nucleotide sequence: TGTGCCAGCAGCTCCGGGGCCGGTAAGCAGTACTTC. Encoded protein: CASSSGAGKQYF.

This chain connects TRBV12-3 or TRBV12-4 to TRBJ1-3, with a tentative D call TRBD1 (6 bases). This CDR3 spans 14 amino acids. V lost 3 bases and J 4 bases, leaving 10 bases between the germline ends. Here the CDR3 DNA reads TGTGCCAGCAGTTTCCAGGGGACGGGAAACACCATATATTTT. Protein sequence: CASSFQGTGNTIYF.